One and the same sample provided the 17 T cell receptor beta chains below, sequenced in a study of identical twins. TCRdb itself ran the 5' RACE reads through MiXCR, one entry per CDR3 protein. The repertoire holds 350,000 to 500,000 distinct CDR3 sequences, around a sixth seen once, with roughly an eighth in the top ten. The source material was naive T cells sorted from blood. Every receptor here comes from a man aged 45-65 years in good health.

The chain combines TRBV5-1 with TRBJ2-2; no clear D gene. The CDR3 has 16 residues. CDR1 SGHRS and CDR2 YFSETQ come from the germline V gene. The V end was cut by 1 base, the J end by 1 base, with 11 bases between. The CDR3 DNA reads as TGCGCCAGCAGCTTGCGTCGGAGCAGGAACACCGGGGAGCTGTTTTTT. It yields the protein CASSLRRSRNTGELFF.

There are a few counts of this clonotype. The rearrangement joins TRBV6-5 to TRBJ2-7; maybe TRBD1 (6 bases). Germline CDR1 MNHEY, CDR2 SVGAGI. Trimming removed 2 bases from V and 3 bases from J, with 11 bases in between. The CDR3 extends over 14 amino acids. The CDR3 loop is CASSYGLQGYEQYF. CDR3 coding DNA: TGTGCCAGCAGTTACGGATTACAGGGCTACGAGCAGTACTTC.

The rearrangement joins TRBV20-1 to TRBJ2-3; D may be TRBD2 (6 bases). V shed 5 bases and J shed 0 bases, with 12 bases lying between them. Germline assignment: CDR1 DFQATT and CDR2 SNEGSKA (reference sequence). There are 14 residues in the CDR3. CDR3 protein: CSAEGAGSTDTQYF. The CDR3 DNA is TGCAGTGCTGAAGGCGCGGGGAGCACAGATACGCAGTATTTT.

This clonotype was counted between two and nine times. V is TRBV6-2 or TRBV6-3 and J is TRBJ2-7; unclear D gene. V lost 5 bases, J lost 4 bases, and 6 bases lay in between. This CDR3 is 11 amino acids long. Per the germline V gene, CDR1 is MNHEY and CDR2 is SVGEGT. The CDR3 nucleotides read TGTGCCAGCAGTACCTTATACGAGCAGTACTTC. This translates into CASSTLYEQYF.

This clonotype has just a few counts. The CDR3, as DNA: TGTGCCAGCAGGACAGGGCGTGAAGCTTTCTTT. Translating gives CASRTGREAFF. The V and J genes are TRBV6-5 and TRBJ1-1, with 7 bases matching TRBD1. The CDR3 length is 11 residues. Germline V gene sequence: CDR1 MNHEY, CDR2 SVGAGI. The trim removed 6 bases at V and 7 bases at J, leaving 2 bases unmatched.

The chain couples TRBV5-1 to TRBJ2-6; 7 positions agree with TRBD1. This CDR3 spans 16 amino acids. Per the germline V gene, CDR1 is SGHRS and CDR2 is YFSETQ. V lost 1 base and J lost 4; bases outside the gene matches: 5. The CDR3 reads CASSLPTGTGANVLTF. The CDR3 nucleotides read TGCGCCAGCAGCTTGCCGACAGGGACCGGGGCCAACGTCCTGACTTTC.

In this sample, this clonotype turned up many times. The chain carries TRBV2 and TRBJ2-7; no clear D gene. V lost 8 bases, J lost 3 bases, and 14 bases lay in between. Per the germline V gene, CDR1 is SNHLY and CDR2 is FYNNEI. The CDR3 is 13 residues long. The CDR3 sequence is CASDLAQNYEQYF. CDR3 coding DNA: TGTGCCAGCGACCTGGCACAAAACTACGAGCAGTACTTC.

This clonotype was seen ten or more times. The DNA of the CDR3 is TGTGCCAGCAGCTTGGGCGCGGACAGTAAGAACAATGAGCAGTTCTTC. It yields the protein CASSLGADSKNNEQFF. The chain combines TRBV5-4 with TRBJ2-1; the D gene is possibly TRBD1 (6 bases). The CDR3 sequence is 16 residues long. With 0 bases removed from V and 5 bases from J, the gap between germline ends came to 15 bases. CDR1 and CDR2 (germline): SGHNT, YYREEE (reference sequence).

This clonotype was counted ten times or more. The chain joins TRBV12-3 or TRBV12-4 to TRBJ2-7, with D possibly being TRBD1 (6 bases). The CDR3 has 15 residues. V lost 6 bases and J 0 bases, leaving 15 bases between the germline ends. CDR3 protein: CASSPQGPSSYEQYF. The CDR3 bases are TGTGCCAGCAGCCCACAGGGACCTAGCTCCTACGAGCAGTACTTC.

The rearrangement uses TRBV28 and TRBJ1-1; no reliable D call. Trimming stripped 5 bases from V and 1 base from J, with 14 bases between. Germline V lookup: CDR1 MDHEN, CDR2 SYDVKM. CDR3 size: 15 residues. The CDR3: CASSPTPTGNTEAFF. CDR3 DNA sequence: TGTGCCAGCAGTCCGACCCCGACGGGGAACACTGAAGCTTTCTTT.

This clonotype came up many times. This chain uses TRBV5-1 with TRBJ2-1; no definite D call. The germline gives CDR1 SGHRS, CDR2 YFSETQ. V was shortened by 0 bases and J by 6 bases, with 4 bases between the two germline ends. The CDR3 extends over 12 amino acids. Written as DNA, the CDR3 is TGCGCCAGCAGCTTGGTTAGCAATGAGCAGTTCTTC. Translating it yields CASSLVSNEQFF.

This clonotype was seen only a few times. The V and J genes are TRBV20-1 and TRBJ1-5; 7 bases fit TRBD1. The CDR3 totals 15 residues. J lost 9 bases, V lost 1 base, and 12 bases had no gene match. The germline CDR1 and CDR2 sequences are DFQATT and SNEGSKA (reference sequence). CDR3 sequence: CSARVSGQQFGPQHF. For the CDR3, the DNA is TGCAGTGCTAGAGTGTCGGGACAGCAGTTCGGGCCCCAGCATTTT.

Of note for this clonotype: This may be a read error, as it is one base from a much larger clone. The chain combines TRBV11-2 with TRBJ2-3; 11 bases are a match to TRBD2. V lost 4 bases and J lost 2; bases outside the gene matches: 20. Germline CDR1 SGHAT, CDR2 FQNNGV. CDR3 length: 21 residues. The CDR3 bases are TGTGCCAGCAGCTCAGTAGCTACGGGGTTAGCGGGAGGGGTGATCACAGATACGCAGTATTTT. Amino acid sequence: CASSSVATGLAGGVITDTQYF.

V usage is TRBV2 and J usage is TRBJ2-6, with no clear D. Germline CDR1 is SNHLY and CDR2 is FYNNEI. This CDR3 is 13 amino acids long. V gave up 8 bases and J gave up 0 bases, with 5 bases separating them. DNA for the CDR3: TGTGCCAGCTACGCCTCTGGGGCCAACGTCCTGACTTTC. Translated: CASYASGANVLTF.

This clonotype was detected ten times or more. The chain uses TRBV6-1 and TRBJ2-3, with D perhaps matching TRBD2 (6 bases). Trimming stripped 6 bases from V and 3 bases from J, with 16 bases between. The CDR3 length is 15 residues. Germline lookup yields CDR1 MNHNS and CDR2 SASEGT. CDR3 sequence reads: CASSPVRDWTDTQYF. Written as DNA, the CDR3 is TGTGCCAGCAGCCCCGTTAGGGACTGGACAGATACGCAGTATTTT.

This clonotype was seen only a few times. The chain has TRBV20-1 and TRBJ2-1; the match to TRBD2 covers 10 bases. Germline-derived CDR1 and CDR2 are DFQATT and SNEGSKA (reference sequence). The CDR3 extends over 16 amino acids. V trimming: 0 bases; J trimming: 4 bases; junction bases outside the gene matches: 6. In DNA form, the CDR3 reads TGCAGTGCTAGAGATCCGGGAGCGGGAGGGTACAATGAGCAGTTCTTC. Translation gives CSARDPGAGGYNEQFF.

In this sample, this clonotype turned up a few times. The chain uses TRBV7-8 and TRBJ2-1; D is possibly TRBD1 or TRBD2 (5 bases each). Germline V gene lookup returns CDR1 SGHVS and CDR2 FQNEAQ. This CDR3 spans 19 amino acids. Trimming cost V 1 base and J 1 base, with 20 bases left between them. Here the CDR3 DNA reads TGTGCCAGCAGCTTAGTCGTATCAGGGAGTGTGCCTTCCTACAATGAGCAGTTCTTC. Translating gives CASSLVVSGSVPSYNEQFF.